This T cell receptor beta chain was sequenced during a study of graft-versus-host responses after intestinal transplantation (dated by TCRdb to the early 2020s). General notes on the study: Multivisceral, liver-intestinal, or isolated intestinal transplants were received by the recipients. Every recipient was given anti-thymocyte globulin induction, followed by approximately 3 years of maintenance tacrolimus and steroids. Donor T cell macrochimerism was defined as a peak of at least 4% donor T cells among recipient peripheral blood mononuclear cells. After intestinal transplantation, graft-versus-host and host-versus-graft alloreactive T cell clones in the graft, circulation and bone marrow were tracked using bulk TCR-beta CDR3 sequencing. Of the roughly 25 intestinal transplant recipients enrolled in the cohort, one of whom was a retransplant, a few patients without pretransplant specimens were excluded. Rather than going through the commercial service, samples from a few later patients were sequenced in-house on an Illumina MiSeq and processed with MiXCR. Alloreactive clones were identified by sequencing pre-transplant mixed lymphocyte reaction products and comparing them with unstimulated pre-transplant donor and recipient T cells. The investigation overall reported the following: GvH clones turned up in recipient bone marrow, with some appearing earlier in ileal mucosa or blood, a pattern consistent with an intestinal mucosal origin. The conclusions were limited by the relatively low number and heterogeneity of the intestinal transplant patients. Early after transplant, peak levels of circulating GvH clones were found to be associated with declines in HvG clones. In patients with donor T cell macrochimerism, the allografts had high GvH to HvG T cell clonal ratios.

The protocol used for the library was the immunoSEQ multiplex PCR assay. For most patients, high-throughput TCR-beta CDR3 sequencing of genomic DNA was performed by Adaptive Biotechnologies. Concerning the study's data processing: Adaptive's ImmunoSEQ software was the source of the TCR sequencing data for roughly 19 patients, while a few other patients were processed with MiXCR and VDJtools. Because the origin of CDR3 nucleotide sequences shared between donor and recipient could not be assigned, those sequences were removed. Alloreactive clones required at least 2-fold expansion over unstimulated cells and minimum CFSE-low frequency of 0.002% (template counts) or 0.001% (read counts). A clone was considered mappable if detected in the sequenced pre-transplant spleen, lymph node, or MLR CFSE-low populations of the donor or recipient. Cumulative frequency of alloreactive clones was calculated as a percentage of all sequences weighted by copy number. Sourced from immuneACCESS, this table was stored by TCRdb with only in-frame sequences that have V and J called. A share of the clones is absent; for the studies checked, an unresolved V gene accounts for under half, and the remainder has no known explanation. Clone size and the V and J calls come from that table; the DNA yielded D and trimming. The sample includes about 20,000 clones, with around nine tenths observed a single time. Around 53% of the sample is in the top ten clones.

CDR1 SGHAT and CDR2 FQNNGV were looked up in the germline V gene. The CDR3 has 15 amino acids, counting the end cysteine and phenylalanine. Just the 45-base CDR3 DNA is kept, in frame starting at base 1. The trim is 1 base for V and 0 bases for J, with a gap of 9 bases between the germline ends. A note on this clone: The clone's antigen remains unknown. Nothing much larger sits one base from this clone, and base qualities are not available.

After transplant, bone marrow was aspirated from the posterior iliac crest or from another site chosen by the physician. This sequence uses TRBV11-2 and TRBJ1-1; the D gene identity is not certain. The TCR comes from a human patient who received an intestinal transplant, so some T cells may come from the graft donor. The source material was bone marrow, sampled around 130 days after transplant. The DNA reads as follows: TGTGCCAGCAGCTTAGTGGGCGGTTTGAACACTGAAGCTTTCTTT. The encoded protein is CASSLVGGLNTEAFF. When the CDR3 is completed using the reference TRBV11-2 and TRBJ1-1 genes on either side, the full variable domain is EAGVAQSPRYKIIEKRQSVAFWCNPISGHATLYWYQQILGQGPKLLIQFQNNGVVDDSQLPKDRFSAERLKGVDSTLKIQPAKLEDSAVYLCASSLVGGLNTEAFFGQGTRLTVV.